This T cell receptor (beta chain) was captured in a study of T-cell memory formation after mild COVID-19 (TCRdb year 2021). General notes on the study: Most TCR sequence clusters were specific to one of the two donors. T-cell clones expanding and contracting after mild COVID-19 in two donors were tracked by longitudinal TCRalpha and TCRbeta repertoire sequencing. The cohort was made up of two young adult volunteers, one female and one male, who were previously healthy.

PBMCs were isolated by Ficoll-Paque density gradient centrifugation. This clonotype was counted ten times or more. Its specific antigen is unknown. Base qualities are missing; no much larger clone stands one base away. Paper-wide results and their limitations: Contracting CD4+ clones were found mainly in CM and EM memory subsets, while CD8+ clones were enriched in EMRA. SARS-CoV-2 specificity was not confirmed for the second-wave clones peaking on day 37. Only a couple of mild cases were covered by the study, and larger cohorts that include severe cases with pre-infection samples were considered necessary. From day 15 to 85, contracting clones showed balanced CD4/CD8 phenotypes, whereas a second wave of clones that expanded from day 15 to 37 leaned towards CD4+. Some responding clones were found in pre-infection memory, which suggests that pre-existing cross-reactive memory T cells took part in the SARS-CoV-2 response.

The CDR1 and CDR2 encoded by the germline V gene (reference sequence) are SEHNR and FQNEAQ. V lost 5 bases and J lost 2 bases; the stretch between them is 13 bases long. The CDR3 measures 14 amino acids from cysteine to phenylalanine. CDR3 DNA only is kept here, 42 bases in frame from base 1. The sequencer listed for this sample is Illumina NovaSeq 6000. TCRalpha and TCRbeta cDNA libraries were constructed by 5'RACE with constant-segment primers, with sample barcodes and unique molecular identifiers being introduced. Trizol reagent was used to extract RNA from every sample. Library amplification was performed in two PCR steps, and a second sample barcode and Illumina TruSeq adapters were introduced in the second step. Sequencing of the libraries was done on an Illumina NovaSeq, producing 2 x 150 bp paired-end reads. Per the authors' processing: The reads were demultiplexed and collapsed into UMI-guided consensus sequences using migec v1.2.7. Using mixcr v2.1.11, UMI consensuses were aligned to TRA and TRB V and J templates and then assembled into clonotypes. Clonotypes were classified as expanded or contracted when called significant by both edgeR and NoisET, with noise models trained on biological replicates. For edgeR calls, a false discovery rate-adjusted p below 0.01 and a log2 fold-change threshold of 1 were applied. As an exploratory analysis of dynamics, max-normalized trajectories of the 1000 most abundant clonotypes were examined by PCA with hierarchical clustering. Separately sequenced CD4+ and CD8+ repertoires were used to assign the CD4 or CD8 phenotype of responding clones. Clones were called with MiXCR by TCRdb after fastp trimmed the public reads at Q25, and only in-frame beta chains were retained. Rows with one shared CDR3 protein collapse into an entry with the most common genes and DNA. The V and J calls here are based on TCRdb, not the publication. The sample data list 130,000 to 150,000 distinct CDR3 sequences, and roughly 6.3% of these were observed just once. The ten top clones hold around 1.9% of the sample.

Sample: PBMCs or a T cell subset sorted from them (not recorded which). The TCR sequence derives from an adult woman who had mild COVID-19 (a few samples of this study predate the infection). The sample titles of this study are shuffled in the database, so cell type and time point are left out; the donor was told from shared clones. The receptor chain draws on TRBV7-9 and TRBJ2-7, with TRBD1 as a weak D call on 5 bases. The CDR3 has the sequence CASSQTAGTYEQYF. The nucleotide sequence reads TGTGCCAGCAGCCAAACAGCAGGGACCTACGAGCAGTACTTC.